This T cell receptor (beta chain) was found in a study of T cells after posttransplantation cyclophosphamide. Regarding the study as a whole: Blood and skin or GI T cell repertoires showed limited TRB overlap. Recipient CMV seropositivity and CMV reactivation strongly tracked TRB clonality.

Germline CDR1 MNHNY, CDR2 SVGAGI (reference sequence). The CDR3 is 12 residues long. V shed 5 bases and J shed 10 bases, with 14 bases lying between them. Cyclophosphamide on days +3 and +4 followed busulfan-fludarabine conditioning and a marrow graft. Judged by abundance, this clone is medium-sized. Its specificity is not known. Only in-frame clones appear in the TCRdb table, and some are missing; sequencing was by immunoSEQ multiplex PCR. Recorded here are 2,500 to 3,500 clones, none singletons. The sample was PBMCs, taken after allogeneic stem cell transplant with posttransplant cyclophosphamide. The source is a female patient aged 50-59 years who received an allogeneic stem cell transplant from a related donor, was CMV-positive, and had no GVHD. A subset of T cells may come from the graft donor. The rearrangement joins TRBV6-6 to TRBJ1-1, with D possibly being TRBD1 (5 bases). DNA for the CDR3: TGTGCCAGCAGTCAGGGAGAGGGGAGAGCTTTCTTT. Protein sequence: CASSQGEGRAFF.